This T cell receptor (beta chain) was identified during a study of T cells after posttransplantation cyclophosphamide. Germline V gene lookup returns CDR1 SGHRS and CDR2 YFSETQ. This CDR3 contains 11 residues. V gave up 3 bases and J gave up 2 bases, with 2 bases separating them. General study findings and limits: Blood and skin or GI T cell repertoires showed limited TRB overlap.

A remark on this clone: Its antigen is unidentified.

Some clones are missing from TCRdb's copy, which holds only in-frame ones; the method was immunoSEQ multiplex PCR. The sample has tens of thousands of clones, none seen only once. The chain combines TRBV5-1 with TRBJ2-5; D is unclear. The sequencing input was PBMCs. The clonotype comes from an older woman in good health, CMV-negative, and a related stem cell transplant donor. The CDR3 coding sequence is TGCGCCAGCAGCTCTCAAGAGACCCAGTACTTC. It translates to CASSSQETQYF.